Each of the 15 T cell receptor beta chains below was sequenced from the same sample in a study of cytomegalovirus exposure and HLA in healthy donors. In the PCR, 60 Vbeta and 13 Jbeta primers were used. Clones were sequenced by immunoSEQ multiplex PCR, and TCRdb holds only the in-frame ones, with some missing. The profile covers some 200,000 clones, with 82% appearing a single time and 0.098% taken by the ten largest. The specimen was PBMCs. These receptor sequences come from a boy younger than 10 in good health and CMV-seronegative.

The chain has TRBV18 and TRBJ2-1, with a tentative D call TRBD1 (7 bases). V shed 6 bases and J shed 0 bases, with 18 bases lying between them. This CDR3 has 17 residues. Germline CDR1 KGHSH, CDR2 LQKENI. CDR3 DNA: TGTGCCAGCTCCCACGGGCAGGGGGGTAACTCCTACAATGAGCAGTTCTTC. This translates into CASSHGQGGNSYNEQFF. The variable domain in full, with the rest retrieved from reference TRBV18 and TRBJ2-1, is NAGVMQNPRHLVRRRGQEARLRCSPMKGHSHVYWYRQLPEEGLKFMVYLQKENIIDESGMPKERFSAEFPKEGPSILRIQQVVRGDSAAYFCASSHGQGGNSYNEQFFGPGTRLTVL.

The chain links TRBV5-6 to TRBJ2-7; maybe TRBD2 (5 bases). V lost 1 base, J lost 2 bases, and 10 bases lay in between. The CDR3 runs 14 residues. Looked up from germline, CDR1 is SGHDT and CDR2 is YYEEEE. CDR3 nucleotides: TGTGCCAGCAGCTTGTTTCGGGGAACCTACGAGCAGTACTTC. Protein: CASSLFRGTYEQYF.

The rearrangement joins TRBV10-1 to TRBJ1-1; no definite D call. The germline gives CDR1 WNHNN, CDR2 SYGVQD (reference sequence). The CDR3 length is 14 residues. V lost 2 bases to trimming and J lost 0 bases, with 7 bases between them. The DNA of the CDR3 is TGCGCCAGCAGTGAGCCGGGGATGAACACTGAAGCTTTCTTT. This gives the protein CASSEPGMNTEAFF.

For this clone: The sample carries other DNA sequences with the same CDR3. The chain is built from TRBV5-1 and TRBJ2-7; 7 bases align to TRBD2. Per germline, CDR1 SGHRS and CDR2 YFSETQ. V shed 2 bases and J 4 bases; nucleotides not matched to a gene: 3. The CDR3 is 13 amino acids. The CDR3 DNA sequence: TGCGCCAGCAGCTTTAAGGGAGGGTACGAGCAGTACTTC. Protein: CASSFKGGYEQYF.

This chain links TRBV2 with TRBJ2-7, with TRBD1 identical over 9 bases. Trimming at V came to 5 bases and at J to 5 bases, leaving 7 bases not matched to a gene. CDR3 length: 14 residues. From germline, CDR1 is SNHLY and CDR2 FYNNEI. CDR3 nucleotides: TGTGCCAGCAGTCCCGGGACAGGGATGAACGAGCAGTACTTC. This gives the protein CASSPGTGMNEQYF.

V usage is TRBV27 and J usage is TRBJ1-6; no clear D gene. Trimming shortened V by 1 base and J by 0 bases, and 22 bases separated the two germline ends. The CDR3 has 21 residues. The V gene's germline CDR1 is MNHEY and CDR2 SMNVEV (reference sequence). The chain's CDR3 is CASSLLRADGRRSSYNSPLHF. The CDR3 nucleotides read TGTGCCAGCAGTTTATTACGGGCCGACGGCCGGAGGAGCTCCTATAATTCACCCCTCCACTTT.

The CDR3 is CASSLVEGVGNEQFF. As DNA, the CDR3 is TGTGCCAGCAGCTTAGTTGAGGGGGTAGGCAATGAGCAGTTCTTC. The V and J genes are TRBV7-2 and TRBJ2-1, with D possibly matching TRBD1 (6 bases). The length of the CDR3 is 15 residues. Germline CDR1 and CDR2: SGHTA and FQGNSA. Trimming pared 1 base from V and 6 bases from J, leaving 13 bases between. The variable domain in full, with the rest retrieved from reference TRBV7-2 and TRBJ2-1, is GAGVSQSPSNKVTEKGKDVELRCDPISGHTALYWYRQSLGQGLEFLIYFQGNSAPDKSGLPSDRFSAERTGGSVSTLTIQRTQQEDSAVYLCASSLVEGVGNEQFFGPGTRLTVL.

This rearrangement joins TRBV10-3 to TRBJ2-3, with 14 bases that match TRBD2. Trimming cost V 6 bases and J 2 bases; bases outside gene matches: 4. Germline V lookup: CDR1 ENHRY, CDR2 SYGVKD. This CDR3 has 16 residues. The CDR3 nucleotides read TGTGCCATCAGAGGACTAGCGGGGGGCCCCACAGATACGCAGTATTTT. This sequence encodes CAIRGLAGGPTDTQYF.

V and J are TRBV5-4 and TRBJ2-5; 9 nucleotides match TRBD2. The J segment lost 1 base and the V segment lost 0 bases, leaving 4 bases of the junction unmatched. Germline V gene sequence: CDR1 SGHNT, CDR2 YYREEE (reference sequence). The CDR3 is made up of 16 amino acids. CDR3: CASSLGGSGGQETQYF. In DNA form, the CDR3 reads TGTGCCAGCAGCTTGGGAGGTAGCGGGGGCCAAGAGACCCAGTACTTC.

V gene TRBV27 combines with J gene TRBJ2-4; 11 nucleotides align to TRBD2. The ends lost 6 bases at V and 1 base at J; junction bases unmatched: 8. This CDR3 has 17 residues. Germline V gene sequence: CDR1 MNHEY, CDR2 SMNVEV (reference sequence). The CDR3 here is CASSPIIAGGAKNIQYF. In DNA form, the CDR3 reads TGTGCCAGCAGCCCAATAATAGCGGGGGGGGCCAAAAACATTCAGTACTTC.

The chain is built from TRBV7-2 and TRBJ2-3, with TRBD1 matching 10 bases. The CDR3 totals 14 residues. V shed 8 bases, J shed 2 bases, and the junction held 4 bases outside the gene matches. Per germline, CDR1 SGHTA and CDR2 FQGNSA. In nucleotides, the CDR3 is TGTGCCAGCTCCGGGACAGGGGACACAGATACGCAGTATTTT. This sequence encodes CASSGTGDTDTQYF.

The rearrangement uses TRBV7-5 and TRBJ1-5. TRBV7-5 is shown as a pseudogene. CDR3 length: 15 amino acids. The chain's CDR3 is CARAPRGWGNQPQHF. As DNA, the CDR3 is TGTGCCAGAGCTCCGCGGGGATGGGGCAATCAGCCCCAGCATTTT.

This clone showed up just a few times. This chain links TRBV19 with TRBJ2-3; 13 nucleotides align to TRBD2. CDR1 is LNHDA, CDR2 SQIVND, per germline (reference sequence). The length of the CDR3 is 17 residues. J gave up 2 bases and V 6 bases, and 8 bases lay outside the gene matches. CDR3 region: CASSRTSGRPITDTQYF. The CDR3 nucleotides are TGTGCCAGTAGCCGGACTAGCGGGAGACCCATCACAGATACGCAGTATTTT.

V is TRBV5-1 and J is TRBJ1-2; perhaps TRBD1 as D (5 bases). This CDR3 contains 16 residues. The V end lost 3 bases, the J end lost 2 bases, and 17 bases lay between the germline ends. Germline assignment: CDR1 SGHRS and CDR2 YFSETQ. The CDR3 nucleotides are TGCGCCAGCAGCTGGACGGGAGAGTCAGGGAACTATGGCTACACCTTC. It codes for CASSWTGESGNYGYTF.

A single count supports this clone. The chain's CDR3 is CASSLVSPSFRETQYF. CDR3 bases: TGCGCCAGCAGCTTGGTAAGCCCCTCGTTCCGAGAGACCCAGTACTTC. The chain is built from TRBV5-1 and TRBJ2-5; D gene uncertain. This CDR3 has 16 residues. Germline CDR1 reads SGHRS; CDR2 reads YFSETQ. Trimming left V 0 bases short and J 4 bases short, with 16 bases between.